In this sample, the clone carrying this T cell receptor beta chain turned up many times. Its cognate antigen is unknown. The CDR3 extends over 14 amino acids. Trimming shortened V by 5 bases and J by 9 bases, and 17 bases separated the two germline ends. CDR1 and CDR2 from the germline V gene are SGHTA and FQGNSA. These data originate in a study of metastatic and nonmetastatic thyroid tumors. Until they underwent thyroid surgery, no patient had received any treatment. Study-level results: The study reportedly found significantly higher TCR beta diversity in malignant thyroid tumors than benign nodules, in blood and tumor.

TCRdb re-clonotyped the PCR reads via MiXCR. Among approximately 21,000 clones listed, 20% to 30% were seen once. The chain combines TRBV7-2 with TRBJ2-1, with a possible D match to TRBD2 (7 bases). The sample comprised blood. The receptor comes from a female donor with papillary thyroid cancer or a benign thyroid nodule (not recorded which). Some clones in this sample may be carry-over from other donors' samples. The CDR3, as DNA: TGTGCCAGCAGCATGTCCGGGGGGCGGAGTGAGCAGTTCTTC. It translates to CASSMSGGRSEQFF.